This record covers a single T cell receptor beta chain. Its antigen has not been determined. No qualities accompany the bases; no much larger clone lies one base away. The data stem from a study of T-cell memory formation after mild COVID-19 listed by TCRdb under 2021. A note on the overall study: TCR sequence clusters from the two donors were largely donor specific. The cohort comprised two young, previously healthy adult volunteers, one female and one male. In a couple of donors, T-cell clones that expanded and contracted after mild COVID-19 were tracked by sequencing TCRalpha and TCRbeta repertoires over time.

Broad study findings and their caveats: Only a couple of mild cases were covered in the study, and larger cohorts including severe cases with pre-infection samples were considered necessary. Contracting CD4+ clones turned up mainly in the CM and EM memory subsets, whereas EMRA was where CD8+ clones were enriched. Some responding clones were detected in pre-infection memory, suggesting pre-existing cross-reactive memory T cells joined the SARS-CoV-2 response. From day 15 to 85, contracting clones showed balanced CD4/CD8 phenotypes, whereas a second wave of clones that expanded from day 15 to 37 leaned towards CD4+. Whether the second-wave clones peaking on day 37 were SARS-CoV-2 specific was not confirmed.

Taken from cysteine to phenylalanine, the CDR3 has 15 residues. Here the CDR3 DNA is all that survives: 45 bases in frame from base 1. The germline V gene (reference sequence) provides CDR1 DFQATT and CDR2 SNEGSKA. After removal of 6 bases from V and 0 bases from J, the junction retains 9 bases not matched to a gene. PBMCs were isolated by Ficoll-Paque density gradient centrifugation. The listed sequencing device is Illumina NovaSeq 6000. TCRalpha and TCRbeta cDNA libraries were constructed by 5'RACE with constant-segment primers, with sample barcodes and unique molecular identifiers being introduced. Trizol reagent was used to extract RNA from every sample. Library amplification was performed in two PCR steps, and a second sample barcode and Illumina TruSeq adapters were introduced in the second step. The libraries were sequenced on an Illumina NovaSeq using 2 x 150 bp paired-end reads. The authors' analysis ran thus. Reads were demultiplexed and collapsed into UMI-guided consensus sequences with migec v1.2.7. With mixcr v2.1.11, UMI consensuses were aligned to TRA and TRB V and J templates and assembled into clonotypes. Expanded or contracted clonotypes were those called significant by both edgeR and NoisET, with noise models trained on biological replicates. For edgeR calls, a false discovery rate-adjusted p below 0.01 and a log2 fold-change threshold of 1 were applied. As an exploratory analysis of dynamics, max-normalized trajectories of the 1000 most abundant clonotypes were examined by PCA with hierarchical clustering. Each responding clone was given a CD4 or CD8 phenotype based on the CD4+ and CD8+ repertoires, which had been sequenced separately. The public reads were quality trimmed at Q25 with fastp and then assembled into clones with MiXCR by TCRdb, keeping productive beta chains. Each CDR3 protein gets just one entry, which takes the most common genes and DNA from the rows behind it. TCRdb, not the original authors, processed these V and J calls. This sample lists more than 250,000 distinct CDR3 sequences; around 15% were detected once. The ten largest clones take up approximately 25% of the sample.

The sample consisted of PBMCs or a T cell subset sorted from them (not recorded which). This clonotype originated in a man aged 18 to 30 who had mild COVID-19 (a few samples of this study predate the infection). The sample titles of this study are shuffled in the database, so cell type and time point are left out; the donor was told from shared clones. In this chain, TRBV20-1 is recombined with TRBJ2-3; 7 bases in the middle match TRBD1. For the CDR3, the sequence is CSAGTVLLSTDTQYF. The DNA is TGCAGTGCAGGGACAGTTTTACTAAGCACAGATACGCAGTATTTT.